The 5 T cell receptor beta chains below were found in one sample sequenced in a study of blood T cells in healthy people across ages (dated by TCRdb to the mid-2010s). Libraries were made using 5' RACE. Sequencing relied on an Illumina HiSeq 2500. The second PCR ran for about 6 to 12 cycles and used a J-beta primer mix along with a sample-barcoded 5' primer. TCRdb itself trimmed the public reads at Q25 with fastp, ran MiXCR and retained productive beta chains. Every distinct CDR3 protein forms one entry, paired with its most common genes and DNA. This sample has fewer than 950,000 distinct CDR3 sequences in its table, and around 36% of those were observed once. 10% to 15% of the sample goes to the ten largest clones. The sample comprised blood. Receptor source: a man aged 18-30 years in good health.

A remark on this clonotype: One end of the junction fails to match germline, which may point to a read error. The rearrangement joins TRBV6-2 or TRBV6-3 to TRBJ2-1; TRBD2 matches 7 bases. Germline V CDR1 and CDR2: MNHEY, SVGEGT. This CDR3 has 15 amino acids. CDR3 bases: TGTGCCAGCCGTTACTCTAGCGGAATGTACAATGAGCAGTTCTTC. Protein: CASRYSSGMYNEQFF.

This clonotype was detected a few times. This chain uses TRBV25-1 with TRBJ1-5; 7 bases match TRBD1. V gave up 3 bases and J gave up 4 bases; unmatched junction bases: 6. Per germline, CDR1 MGHDK and CDR2 SYGVNS. CDR3 length equals 15 residues. CDR3: CASSDWDSLNQPQHF. The CDR3 DNA is TGTGCCAGCAGTGATTGGGACAGCTTGAATCAGCCCCAGCATTTT.

The V call is TRBV3-1, the J call TRBJ1-6, with 7 nucleotides matching TRBD1. The CDR3 covers 13 residues. Germline CDR1 LGHDT, CDR2 YNNKEL (reference sequence). V was clipped by 5 bases and J by 9 bases; unmatched bases: 4. CDR3 residues: CASSRDSPSPLHF. The CDR3, as DNA: TGTGCCAGCAGCAGGGACAGCCCTTCACCCCTCCACTTT.

This clonotype was observed once. This chain joins TRBV6-1 and TRBJ2-1; no clear D gene. The J call is doubtful: the DNA matches TRBJ2-7 better. CDR3 length: 14 amino acids. The germline gives CDR1 MNHNS, CDR2 SASEGT. This CDR3 is CASSDPSSYNEQYF. CDR3 nucleotide sequence: TGTGCCAGCAGTGACCCGAGCTCCTACAATGAGCAGTACTTC.

This clonotype has a single count. The chain carries TRBV4-2 and TRBJ2-7; 7 bases map to TRBD2. The J call may be faulty, since TRBJ2-5 better matches the DNA end. CDR1 LGHNA and CDR2 YNFKEQ come from the germline V gene. This CDR3 is 16 amino acids long. The CDR3 nucleotides are TGTGCCAGCAGCCAAGATCCCCAGCGGGGATCGGAGACCCAGTACTTC. It specifies CASSQDPQRGSETQYF.